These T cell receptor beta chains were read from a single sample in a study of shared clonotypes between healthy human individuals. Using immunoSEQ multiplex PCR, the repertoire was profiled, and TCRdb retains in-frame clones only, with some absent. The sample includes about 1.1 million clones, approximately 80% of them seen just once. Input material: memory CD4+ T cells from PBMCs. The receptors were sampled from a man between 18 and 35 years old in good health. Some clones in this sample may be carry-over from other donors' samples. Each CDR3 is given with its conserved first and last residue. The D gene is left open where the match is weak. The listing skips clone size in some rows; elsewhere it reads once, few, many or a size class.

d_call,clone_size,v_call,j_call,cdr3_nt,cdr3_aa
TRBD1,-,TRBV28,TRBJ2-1,TGTGCCAGCAGTTCCCCAAGGGACAGACGAAACAATGAGCAGTTCTTC,CASSSPRDRRNNEQFF
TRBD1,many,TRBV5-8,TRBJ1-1,TGTGCCAGCAGCTTCAGGGGGCTGGGCACTGAAGCTTTCTTT,CASSFRGLGTEAFF
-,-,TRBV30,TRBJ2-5,TGTGCCTGGAGTGTCGGCGGGGCCGTTCAAGAGACCCAGTACTTC,CAWSVGGAVQETQYF
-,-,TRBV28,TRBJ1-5,TGTGCCAGCAGTTTACCCCAAAATCAGCCCCAGCATTTT,CASSLPQNQPQHF
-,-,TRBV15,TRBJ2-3,TGTGCCACCAGCGAGGCAGGGGGCACAGATACGCAGTATTTT,CATSEAGGTDTQYF
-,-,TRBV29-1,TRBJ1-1,TGCAGCGTGGGGCTTGTAGATGAAGCTTTCTTT,CSVGLVDEAFF
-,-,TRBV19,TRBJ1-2,TGTGCCAGTAGTCCGATGACCCAACCCTATGGCTACACCTTC,CASSPMTQPYGYTF
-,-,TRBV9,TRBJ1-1,TGTGCCAGCAGCGTCCCCCCGAATATCCCAGGGGCTGAAGCTTTCTTT,CASSVPPNIPGAEAFF
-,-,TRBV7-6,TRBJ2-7,TGTGCCAGCAGCCCCCAGGGCGCAGCTAGCTACGAGCAGTACTTC,CASSPQGAASYEQYF
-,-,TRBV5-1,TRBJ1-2,TGCGCCAGCAGCGCGGACAAACCGGGTACTGGGTCTAACTATGGCTACACCTTC,CASSADKPGTGSNYGYTF
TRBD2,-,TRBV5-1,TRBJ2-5,TGCGCCAGCAGCTTGCGGACTAGCGGGAGTCGAGAGACCCAGTACTTC,CASSLRTSGSRETQYF
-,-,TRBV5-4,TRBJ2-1,TGTGCCAGCAGCTCGGTCCGCCAGGGCGATGAGCAGTTCTTC,CASSSVRQGDEQFF
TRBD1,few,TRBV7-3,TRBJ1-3,TGTGCCAGCAGCCAACAGGGGGGCTTTGGAAACACCATATATTTT,CASSQQGGFGNTIYF
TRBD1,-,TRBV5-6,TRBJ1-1,TGTGCCAGCAGCTACGGACAGGACACTGAAGCTTTCTTT,CASSYGQDTEAFF
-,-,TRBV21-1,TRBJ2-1,TGTGCCAGCAGGGAGCGGGACGGGTTCTACAATGAGCAGTTCTTC,CASRERDGFYNEQFF
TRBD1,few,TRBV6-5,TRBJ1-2,TGTGCCAGCAGTGGCGAGGCAGGGGGCGGTGGCTACACCTTC,CASSGEAGGGGYTF
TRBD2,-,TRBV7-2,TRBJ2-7,TGTGCCAGCAGCTTGGGGACTAGCGGCTCCTACGAGCAGTACTTC,CASSLGTSGSYEQYF
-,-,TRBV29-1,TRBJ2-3,TGCAGCGTTCGGGACCCATTCCGCACAGATACGCAGTATTTT,CSVRDPFRTDTQYF
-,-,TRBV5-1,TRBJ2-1,TGCGCCAGCAGCCCCGACCTAGGACCCTACAATGAGCAGTTCTTC,CASSPDLGPYNEQFF
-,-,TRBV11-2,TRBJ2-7,TGTGCCAGCAGCCACCTCTACGAGCAGTACTTC,CASSHLYEQYF
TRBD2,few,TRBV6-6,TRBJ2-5,TGTGCCACCAAGCGGGACTTACCCCAAGAGACCCAGTACTTC,CATKRDLPQETQYF
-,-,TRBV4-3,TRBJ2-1,TGCGCCAGCAGCCCAGTCGTGGGGAACAATGAGCAGTTCTTC,CASSPVVGNNEQFF
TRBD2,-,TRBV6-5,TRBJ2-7,TGTGCCAGCAGTGGCGGGACTAGCGGCTCGAACGAGCAGTACTTC,CASSGGTSGSNEQYF
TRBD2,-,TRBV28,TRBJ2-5,TGTGCCAGCAGCCCCAGACTAGCGGGACTTCAAGAGACCCAGTACTTC,CASSPRLAGLQETQYF
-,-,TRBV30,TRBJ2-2,TGTGCCTGGATCCCAAGGGGGGGAAACACCGGGGAGCTGTTTTTT,CAWIPRGGNTGELFF
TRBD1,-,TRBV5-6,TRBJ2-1,TGTGCCAGCAGCTTTCGGGACAGGAATGAGCAGTTCTTC,CASSFRDRNEQFF
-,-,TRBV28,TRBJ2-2,TGTGCCAGCATCCTTAGGAACACCGGGGAGCTGTTTTTT,CASILRNTGELFF
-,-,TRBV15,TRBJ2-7,TGTGCCACCAGCAGAGGGGATGTCCTAGGGTCCTACGAGCAGTACTTC,CATSRGDVLGSYEQYF
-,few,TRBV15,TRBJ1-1,TGTGCCACCAGCAGAGAAGGGCTTGGAGCTTTCTTT,CATSREGLGAFF
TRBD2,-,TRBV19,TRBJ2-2,TGTGCCAGTAGTACGGGACTAGCGGGAGGGCCTCGGAGTTCCGGGGAGCTGTTTTTT,CASSTGLAGGPRSSGELFF
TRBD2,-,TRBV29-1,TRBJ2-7,TGCAGCGTCCCCGGGGGGGCTAGCGACATTTACGAGCAGTACTTC,CSVPGGASDIYEQYF
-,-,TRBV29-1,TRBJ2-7,TGCAGCGTCTTACTAGCAGATAGCTCCTACGAGCAGTACTTC,CSVLLADSSYEQYF
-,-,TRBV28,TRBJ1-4,TGTGCCAGCAGCCTCCGCAGGGTGGGGGAAAAACTGTTTTTT,CASSLRRVGEKLFF